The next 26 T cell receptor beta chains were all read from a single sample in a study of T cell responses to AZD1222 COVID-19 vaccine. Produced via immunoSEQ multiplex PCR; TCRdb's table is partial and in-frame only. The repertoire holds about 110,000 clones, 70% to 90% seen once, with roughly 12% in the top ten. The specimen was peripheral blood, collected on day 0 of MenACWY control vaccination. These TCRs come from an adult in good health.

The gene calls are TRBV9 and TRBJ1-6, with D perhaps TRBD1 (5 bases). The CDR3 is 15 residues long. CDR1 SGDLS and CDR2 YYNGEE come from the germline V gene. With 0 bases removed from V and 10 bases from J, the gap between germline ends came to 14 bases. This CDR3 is CASSVGEGRDSPLHF. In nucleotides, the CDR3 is TGTGCCAGCAGCGTAGGTGAAGGGAGGGACTCACCCCTCCACTTT.

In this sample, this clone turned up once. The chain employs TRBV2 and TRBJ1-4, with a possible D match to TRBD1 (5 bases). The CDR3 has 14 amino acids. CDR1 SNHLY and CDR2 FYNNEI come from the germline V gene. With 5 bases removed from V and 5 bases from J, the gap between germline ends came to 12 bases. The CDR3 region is CASSLMGRNEKLFF. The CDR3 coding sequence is TGTGCCAGCAGTTTAATGGGGCGGAATGAAAAACTGTTTTTT.

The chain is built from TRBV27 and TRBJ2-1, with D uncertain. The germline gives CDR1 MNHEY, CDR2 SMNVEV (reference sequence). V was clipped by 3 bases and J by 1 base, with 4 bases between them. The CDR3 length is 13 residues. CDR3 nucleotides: TGTGCCAGCAGTTTTGGATCCTACAATGAGCAGTTCTTC. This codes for CASSFGSYNEQFF.

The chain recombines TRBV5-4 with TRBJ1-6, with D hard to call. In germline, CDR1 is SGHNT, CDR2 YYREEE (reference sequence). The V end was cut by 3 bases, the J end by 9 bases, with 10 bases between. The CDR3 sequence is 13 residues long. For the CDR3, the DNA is TGTGCCAGCAGCTACGAGCCCAGTTCACCCCTCCACTTT. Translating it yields CASSYEPSSPLHF.

In nucleotides, the CDR3 is TGTGCCAGCTCACCCGCGGTTGAGAGCTACGAGCAGTACTTC. Its translation is CASSPAVESYEQYF. V gene TRBV18 combines with J gene TRBJ2-7; D remains unclear. V was cut by 3 bases and J by 3 bases, with 12 bases left in between. Looked up from germline, CDR1 is KGHSH and CDR2 is LQKENI. The CDR3 spans 14 residues.

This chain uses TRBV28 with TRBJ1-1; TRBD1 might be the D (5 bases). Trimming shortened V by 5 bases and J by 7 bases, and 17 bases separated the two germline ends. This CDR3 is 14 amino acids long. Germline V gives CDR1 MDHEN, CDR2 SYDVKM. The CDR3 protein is CASSPHFKRGEAFF. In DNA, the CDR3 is TGTGCCAGCAGTCCCCACTTTAAGAGGGGTGAAGCTTTCTTT.

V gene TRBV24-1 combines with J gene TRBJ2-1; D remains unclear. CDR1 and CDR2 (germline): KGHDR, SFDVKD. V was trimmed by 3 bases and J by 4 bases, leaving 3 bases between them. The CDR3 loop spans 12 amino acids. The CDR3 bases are TGTGCCACCAGTGATCCGTACAATGAGCAGTTCTTC. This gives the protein CATSDPYNEQFF.

The CDR3 spells CASSIRDYVNEQFF. The CDR3 nucleotides read TGTGCCAGCAGTATCCGGGACTATGTCAATGAGCAGTTCTTC. The J gene is TRBJ2-1, the V gene TRBV7-9; 7 bases map to TRBD2. This CDR3 contains 14 residues. V lost 6 bases and J lost 6; bases outside the gene matches: 8. Germline V gene sequence: CDR1 SEHNR, CDR2 FQNEAQ (reference sequence).

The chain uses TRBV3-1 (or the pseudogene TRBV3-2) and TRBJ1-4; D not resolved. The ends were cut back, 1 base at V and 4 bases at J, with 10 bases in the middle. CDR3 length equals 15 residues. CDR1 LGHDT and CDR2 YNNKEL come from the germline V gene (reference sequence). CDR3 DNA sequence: TGTGCCAGCAGCCAAGGGCAGTTGAGTAATGAAAAACTGTTTTTT. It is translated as CASSQGQLSNEKLFF.

CDR3 in amino acids: CASSTFTRRDAEAFF. CDR3 bases: TGTGCCAGTAGTACCTTCACCCGCAGGGACGCTGAAGCTTTCTTT. V and J are TRBV19 and TRBJ1-1, with a tentative D call TRBD1 (5 bases). This CDR3 is built from 15 residues. CDR1 is LNHDA and CDR2 is SQIVND in the germline V gene (reference sequence). With 4 bases removed from V and 6 bases from J, the gap between germline ends came to 18 bases.

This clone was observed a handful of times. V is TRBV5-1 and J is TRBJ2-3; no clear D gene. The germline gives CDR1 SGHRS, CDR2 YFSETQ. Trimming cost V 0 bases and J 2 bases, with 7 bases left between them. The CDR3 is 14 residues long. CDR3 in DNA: TGCGCCAGCAGCTTGGTAGGAGCCACAGATACGCAGTATTTT. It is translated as CASSLVGATDTQYF.

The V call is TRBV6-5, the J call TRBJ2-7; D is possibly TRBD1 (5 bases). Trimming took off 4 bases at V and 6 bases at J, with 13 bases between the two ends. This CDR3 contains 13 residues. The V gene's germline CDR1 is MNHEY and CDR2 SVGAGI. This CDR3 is CASSSVPTGEQYF. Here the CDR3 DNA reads TGTGCCAGCAGTTCCGTCCCCACAGGCGAGCAGTACTTC.

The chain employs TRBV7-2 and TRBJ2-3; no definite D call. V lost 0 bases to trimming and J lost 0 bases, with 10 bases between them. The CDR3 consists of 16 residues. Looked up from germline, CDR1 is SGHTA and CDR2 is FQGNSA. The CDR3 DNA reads TGTGCCAGCAGCTTAGCGGTCGGAACTAGCACAGATACGCAGTATTTT. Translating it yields CASSLAVGTSTDTQYF.

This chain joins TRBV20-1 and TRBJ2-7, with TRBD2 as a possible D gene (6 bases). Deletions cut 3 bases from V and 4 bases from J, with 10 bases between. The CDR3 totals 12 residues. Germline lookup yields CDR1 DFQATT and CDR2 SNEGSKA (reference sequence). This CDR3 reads CSASSGIYEQYF. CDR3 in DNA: TGCAGTGCTAGTAGCGGTATTTACGAGCAGTACTTC.

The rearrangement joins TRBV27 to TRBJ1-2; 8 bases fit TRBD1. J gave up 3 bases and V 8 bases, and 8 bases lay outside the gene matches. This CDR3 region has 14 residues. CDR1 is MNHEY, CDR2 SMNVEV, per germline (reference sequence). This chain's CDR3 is CASGYRGVDYGYTF. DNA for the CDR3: TGTGCCAGCGGCTACAGGGGGGTTGACTATGGCTACACCTTC.

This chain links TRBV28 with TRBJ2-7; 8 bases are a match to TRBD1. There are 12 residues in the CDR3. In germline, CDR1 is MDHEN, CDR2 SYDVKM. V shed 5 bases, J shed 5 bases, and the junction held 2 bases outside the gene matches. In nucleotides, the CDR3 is TGTGCCAGCAGTCAGACAGGGGACGAGCAGTACTTC. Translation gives CASSQTGDEQYF.

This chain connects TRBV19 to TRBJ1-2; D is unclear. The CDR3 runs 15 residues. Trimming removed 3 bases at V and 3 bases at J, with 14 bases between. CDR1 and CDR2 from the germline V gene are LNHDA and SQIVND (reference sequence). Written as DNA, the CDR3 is TGTGCCAGTAGTATTTTTTGGCAGGAGGACTATGGCTACACCTTC. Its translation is CASSIFWQEDYGYTF.

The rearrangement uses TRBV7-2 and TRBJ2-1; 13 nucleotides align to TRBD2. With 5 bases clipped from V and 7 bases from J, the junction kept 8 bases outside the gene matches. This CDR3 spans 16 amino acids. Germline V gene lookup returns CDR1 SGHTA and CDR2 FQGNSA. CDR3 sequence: CASSEQGLAGHNEQFF. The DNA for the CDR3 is TGTGCCAGCAGCGAACAGGGACTAGCGGGACATAATGAGCAGTTCTTC.

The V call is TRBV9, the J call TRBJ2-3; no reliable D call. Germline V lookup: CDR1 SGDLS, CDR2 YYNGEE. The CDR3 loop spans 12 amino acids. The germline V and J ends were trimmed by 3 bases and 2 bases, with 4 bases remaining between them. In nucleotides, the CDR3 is TGTGCCAGCAGCGCGACCACAGATACGCAGTATTTT. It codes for CASSATTDTQYF.

The DNA of the CDR3 is TGTGCCAGCAGCCAAGAAGCCAGGGTTCTTTGGGGGTACCAAGAGACCCAGTACTTC. This gives the protein CASSQEARVLWGYQETQYF. The rearrangement uses TRBV14 and TRBJ2-5; D assignment may be TRBD1 or TRBD2 (5 bases each). V lost 0 bases, J lost 0 bases, and 20 bases lay in between. The CDR3 runs 19 residues. Germline V CDR1 and CDR2: SGHDN, FVKESK.

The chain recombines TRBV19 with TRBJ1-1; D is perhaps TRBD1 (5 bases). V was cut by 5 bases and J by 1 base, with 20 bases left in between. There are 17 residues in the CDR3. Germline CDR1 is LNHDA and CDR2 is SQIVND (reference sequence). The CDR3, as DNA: TGTGCCAGTAGTGATAGACCATCCCGGGACTGGAACACTGAAGCTTTCTTT. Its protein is CASSDRPSRDWNTEAFF. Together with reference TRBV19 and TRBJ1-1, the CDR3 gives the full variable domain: DGGITQSPKYLFRKEGQNVTLSCEQNLNHDAMYWYRQDPGQGLRLIYYSQIVNDFQKGDIAEGYSVSREKKESFPLTVTSAQKNPTAFYLCASSDRPSRDWNTEAFFGQGTRLTVV.

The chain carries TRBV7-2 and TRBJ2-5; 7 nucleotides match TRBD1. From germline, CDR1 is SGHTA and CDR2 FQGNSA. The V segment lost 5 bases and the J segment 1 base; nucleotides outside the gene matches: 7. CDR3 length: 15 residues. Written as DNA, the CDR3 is TGTGCCAGCAGCCCTCAAAGGGGGCCCCAAGAGACCCAGTACTTC. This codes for CASSPQRGPQETQYF.

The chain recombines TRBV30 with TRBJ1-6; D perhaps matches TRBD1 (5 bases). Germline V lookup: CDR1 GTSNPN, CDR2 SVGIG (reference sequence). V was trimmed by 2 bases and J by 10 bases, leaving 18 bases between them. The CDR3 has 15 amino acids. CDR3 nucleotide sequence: TGTGCCTGGAGTTTAGCCGTGGACCGGGGGTCACCCCTCCACTTT. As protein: CAWSLAVDRGSPLHF.

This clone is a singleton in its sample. In DNA form, the CDR3 reads TGTGCCAGCAGCTTAGAAGGAGGCAGTCACGAGCAGTACTTC. It specifies CASSLEGGSHEQYF. The chain combines TRBV11-3 with TRBJ2-7; maybe TRBD2 (5 bases). The CDR3 runs 14 residues. Germline CDR1 is SGHNT and CDR2 is YENEEA. Trimming stripped 0 bases from V and 5 bases from J, with 11 bases between.

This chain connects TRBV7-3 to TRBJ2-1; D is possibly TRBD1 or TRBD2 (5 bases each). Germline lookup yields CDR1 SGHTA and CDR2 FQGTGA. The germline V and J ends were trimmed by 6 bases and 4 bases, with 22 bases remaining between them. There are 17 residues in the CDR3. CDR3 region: CASRKRSGTENYNEQFF. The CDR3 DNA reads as TGTGCCAGCAGGAAAAGATCCGGGACGGAGAATTACAATGAGCAGTTCTTC.

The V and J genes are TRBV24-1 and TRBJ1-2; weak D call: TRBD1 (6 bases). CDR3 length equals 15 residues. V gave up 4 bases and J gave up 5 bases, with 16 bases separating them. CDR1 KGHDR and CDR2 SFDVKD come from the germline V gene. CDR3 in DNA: TGTGCCACCAGTGACTTCGGACAGAAAACATATGGCTACACCTTC. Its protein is CATSDFGQKTYGYTF.